A single sample gave rise to the 20 T cell receptor beta chains below, sequenced in a study. TCRdb analysed the RT-PCR reads with MiXCR anew, one entry per CDR3 protein. Of about 700,000 distinct CDR3 sequences listed, 12% to 15% are singletons. Sequencing was performed on memory CD4+ T cells from blood. The receptors were sampled from a female donor in good health, serving as a healthy control.

This clonotype was seen at least ten times. The V gene is TRBV20-1, the J gene TRBJ2-1; D ambiguous. In germline, CDR1 is DFQATT, CDR2 SNEGSKA (reference sequence). This CDR3 has 11 residues. Trimming cost V 4 bases and J 4 bases, with 5 bases left between them. The DNA of the CDR3 is TGCAGTGCTACCAAATACAATGAGCAGTTCTTC. Translating it yields CSATKYNEQFF.

This clonotype was observed many times. The V gene is TRBV5-1, the J gene TRBJ1-1; no definite D call. The CDR3 contains 13 residues. V was clipped by 0 bases and J by 3 bases, with 6 bases between them. Germline V CDR1 and CDR2: SGHRS, YFSETQ. CDR3 in amino acids: CASSLDTDTEAFF. Written as DNA, the CDR3 is TGCGCCAGCAGCTTGGATACAGACACTGAAGCTTTCTTT.

The chain has TRBV18 and TRBJ2-7; 10 nucleotides line up with TRBD1. V lost 2 bases, J lost 6 bases, and 7 bases stayed unmatched. This CDR3 is built from 15 residues. Looked up from germline, CDR1 is KGHSH and CDR2 is LQKENI. The CDR3 DNA reads TGTGCCAGCTCACCAAGACAGGGGGCGGAGGGCGAGCAGTACTTC. Protein product: CASSPRQGAEGEQYF.

The table lists this clonotype with a few counts. J is TRBJ2-7 and V is TRBV6-5; no reliable D call. Trimming took 6 bases from V and 0 from J, leaving 9 bases between them. Germline V gene sequence: CDR1 MNHEY, CDR2 SVGAGI. CDR3 length equals 13 residues. The DNA for the CDR3 is TGTGCCAGCAGCAAGACACTCTCCTACGAGCAGTACTTC. Protein: CASSKTLSYEQYF.

The rearrangement links TRBV10-3 to TRBJ2-1; 11 nucleotides agree with TRBD2. Trimming removed 11 bases from V and 0 bases from J; junction bases left unmatched: 15. Per germline, CDR1 ENHRY and CDR2 SYGVKD. This CDR3 contains 18 residues. The CDR3 sequence is CAAAGTSGSRSSYNEQFF. CDR3 bases: TGTGCCGCCGCCGGGACTAGCGGTTCCCGGAGCTCCTACAATGAGCAGTTCTTC.

The chain carries TRBV10-2 and TRBJ2-3; 7 bases line up with TRBD2. The V and J ends lost 9 bases and 4 bases, in that order; junction bases with no gene match: 1. There are 11 residues in the CDR3. The germline V gene encodes CDR1 WSHSY and CDR2 SAAADI. The DNA for the CDR3 is TGCGCCAGTGGGGGGGCAGATACGCAGTATTTT. As protein: CASGGADTQYF.

This clonotype has more than one count but fewer than ten. The chain uses TRBV7-2 and TRBJ2-7; 9 nucleotides align to TRBD2. Germline lookup yields CDR1 SGHTA and CDR2 FQGNSA. The V segment lost 5 bases and the J segment 3 bases; nucleotides outside the gene matches: 8. There are 15 residues in the CDR3. The CDR3 nucleotides are TGTGCCAGCAGCCCAGGAGCGGGGGGATTCTACGAGCAGTACTTC. This translates into CASSPGAGGFYEQYF. The variable domain in full, with the rest retrieved from reference TRBV7-2 and TRBJ2-7, is GAGVSQSPSNKVTEKGKDVELRCDPISGHTALYWYRQSLGQGLEFLIYFQGNSAPDKSGLPSDRFSAERTGGSVSTLTIQRTQQEDSAVYLCASSPGAGGFYEQYFGPGTRLTVT.

The V gene is TRBV10-3, the J gene TRBJ2-7; the match to TRBD1 covers 9 bases. Losses at the gene ends were 6 bases for V and 5 bases for J; bases not matched to a gene: 5. The germline V gene encodes CDR1 ENHRY and CDR2 SYGVKD. This CDR3 contains 13 residues. CDR3: CAISLTGGDEQYF. The CDR3 nucleotides are TGTGCCATCAGCCTGACAGGGGGGGACGAGCAGTACTTC.

V and J are TRBV5-4 and TRBJ1-3; perhaps TRBD1 as D (6 bases). CDR1 SGHNT and CDR2 YYREEE come from the germline V gene (reference sequence). Trimming pared 0 bases from V and 3 bases from J, leaving 16 bases between. CDR3 length: 17 residues. Written as DNA, the CDR3 is TGTGCCAGCAGCTTGGCCGTTGGCAGGGGCGGTGGAAACACCATATATTTT. Protein product: CASSLAVGRGGGNTIYF.

The chain has TRBV12-3 or TRBV12-4 and TRBJ2-3; D may be TRBD1 (7 bases). Trimming left V 1 base short and J 3 bases short, with 11 bases between. The CDR3 is made up of 15 amino acids. CDR3 loop: CASSLETGRTDTQYF. DNA for the CDR3: TGTGCCAGCAGTTTAGAGACAGGGAGGACAGATACGCAGTATTTT.

The gene calls are TRBV4-1 and TRBJ1-2; D unclear. CDR3 size: 13 residues. Trimming removed 0 bases at V and 3 bases at J, with 5 bases between. In germline, CDR1 is MGHRA, CDR2 YSYEKL. As DNA, the CDR3 is TGCGCCAGCAGCCAAGATAGTGACTATGGCTACACCTTC. Translated, it gives CASSQDSDYGYTF.

The rearrangement links TRBV24-1 to TRBJ1-1; D is uncertain. Germline V gene lookup returns CDR1 KGHDR and CDR2 SFDVKD. The CDR3 runs to 13 residues. The germline V and J ends were trimmed by 1 base and 4 bases, with 6 bases remaining between them. CDR3 residues: CATSDFSSTEAFF. CDR3 bases: TGTGCCACCAGTGATTTCTCGAGCACTGAAGCTTTCTTT.

The table lists this clonotype with a few counts. The V gene is TRBV7-2, the J gene TRBJ2-6; perhaps TRBD2 as D (5 bases). Germline CDR1 is SGHTA and CDR2 is FQGNSA. V lost 5 bases to trimming and J lost 2 bases, with 22 bases between them. The CDR3 length is 19 residues. The CDR3, as DNA: TGTGCCAGCAGCCCCCGGGAAATATCGTGGCTCACTGGGGCCAACGTCCTGACTTTC. Translated, it gives CASSPREISWLTGANVLTF.

This clonotype was counted between two and nine times. The chain couples TRBV6-5 to TRBJ2-7; D perhaps matches TRBD2 (5 bases). Trimming removed 5 bases at V and 6 bases at J, with 17 bases between. The germline CDR1 and CDR2 sequences are MNHEY and SVGAGI. There are 14 residues in the CDR3. For the CDR3, the DNA is TGTGCCAGCAGTAACTACCCCCAGAGCGGCGAGCAGTACTTC. Its translation is CASSNYPQSGEQYF.

This clonotype has at least ten counts. This sequence joins TRBV29-1 and TRBJ1-1; D unclear. The V end was cut by 4 bases, the J end by 4 bases, with 10 bases between. The germline CDR1 and CDR2 sequences are SQVTM and ANQGSEA. The CDR3 contains 12 residues. The CDR3 nucleotides read TGCAGCGTTGTTACCACAACCACTGAAGCTTTCTTT. Residues: CSVVTTTTEAFF.

This clonotype was found a few times. CDR3 sequence (DNA): TGTGCCAGCAGTTACGGGCTAGTTACCTCCCTACGAGATACGCAGTATTTT. Amino acid sequence: CASSYGLVTSLRDTQYF. The V call is TRBV6-2 or TRBV6-3, the J call TRBJ2-3; D ambiguous. Germline loops: CDR1 MNHEY, CDR2 SVGEGT. The CDR3 has 17 amino acids. Trimming removed 2 bases at V and 5 bases at J, with 20 bases between.

This clonotype was counted many times. The chain couples TRBV10-3 to TRBJ2-1, with TRBD2 matching 11 bases. Germline-derived CDR1 and CDR2 are ENHRY and SYGVKD. Trimming cost V 6 bases and J 5 bases; bases outside gene matches: 3. The CDR3 covers 14 residues. This CDR3 is CAIRGTSGNNEQFF. The CDR3 bases are TGTGCCATCAGAGGGACTAGCGGAAACAATGAGCAGTTCTTC.

The sample holds a few counts of this clonotype. The CDR3 loop reads CSARTRLGGLLNGYTF. For the CDR3, the DNA is TGCAGTGCTAGGACCCGCCTTGGGGGCCTCCTAAATGGCTACACCTTC. The chain couples TRBV20-1 to TRBJ1-2, with TRBD1 as a possible D gene (6 bases). This CDR3 has 16 amino acids. Germline CDR1 reads DFQATT; CDR2 reads SNEGSKA (reference sequence). The V end lost 3 bases, the J end lost 6 bases, and 23 bases lay between the germline ends.

This clonotype was counted only a few times. The chain has TRBV7-6 and TRBJ2-3, with 7 bases identical to TRBD1. V was clipped by 4 bases and J by 5 bases; unmatched bases: 15. Germline CDR1 reads SGHVS; CDR2 reads FNYEAQ. There are 17 residues in the CDR3. This CDR3 is CASSSRQGNHLGDTQYF. The CDR3 DNA is TGTGCCAGCAGCTCACGACAGGGTAATCATCTTGGAGATACGCAGTATTTT.

The chain is built from TRBV20-1 and TRBJ2-2; D is possibly TRBD1 or TRBD2 (5 bases each). The CDR3 loop spans 13 amino acids. The germline V gene has CDR1 DFQATT and CDR2 SNEGSKA (reference sequence). V was shortened by 3 bases and J by 10 bases, with 15 bases between the two germline ends. CDR3 sequence reads: CSARGTEGEELFF. DNA of the CDR3: TGCAGTGCTAGGGGGACGGAAGGCGAGGAGCTGTTTTTT.